This T cell receptor (beta chain) stems from a study of blood T cell repertoires in COVID-19. The wider study: Acute and convalescent COVID-19 specimens originated in the United States, Italy and Spain. In each case, the material was cDNA or gDNA derived from T cells, B-cell-depleted T cells, or PBMCs.

As processed by the authors: From reference gene primer amplification, estimates of nucleated cell counts were derived. Here immunoSEQ multiplex PCR was the method, and the copy in TCRdb shows in-frame clones only, minus some. The V and J calls and clone size are taken from that table; D and trimming were inferred from the DNA. The sample lists hundreds of thousands of clones; roughly 83% were seen once. Germline-derived CDR1 and CDR2 are KGHSH and LQKENI. This CDR3 has 12 amino acids. V lost 6 bases, J lost 6 bases, and 9 bases lay in between. Sequenced: peripheral blood. This TCR was sampled from a woman older than 75 with acute or convalescent COVID-19. The rearrangement links TRBV18 to TRBJ2-1; possibly TRBD1 for D (6 bases). The CDR3 reads CASSGTRNEQFF. As DNA, the CDR3 is TGTGCCAGCTCTGGGACACGCAATGAGCAGTTCTTC. Complete variable domain (other parts from reference TRBV18 and TRBJ2-1): NAGVMQNPRHLVRRRGQEARLRCSPMKGHSHVYWYRQLPEEGLKFMVYLQKENIIDESGMPKERFSAEFPKEGPSILRIQQVVRGDSAAYFCASSGTRNEQFFGPGTRLTVL.